The table lists the clone carrying this TCR beta chain with a count of one. Its specificity is unknown. The data were taken from a study of Ad26.COV2.S vaccination and SARS-CoV-2 variants. Study-wide results and limits: An underestimation of total T cell responses may have resulted from the TCR breadth and depth analyses. Spike-specific TCR breadth was greater in vaccine than placebo recipients. Whether participants received vaccine or placebo, their non-spike TCR breadth was similar. Spike-specific responses of CD8+ and CD4+ T cells were reported to display substantial breadth after vaccination.

Data came from immunoSEQ multiplex PCR; TCRdb stores just in-frame clones and leaves some out. The table lists roughly 180,000 clones, around 90% of them singletons. The sample here was peripheral blood, taken after recovery from COVID-19. The sequence came from a human donor who had recovered from COVID-19.

CDR3 nucleotide sequence: TGTGCCAGCAGTGGCCGGGACAGGGGGAAAACTGGGGCCAACGTCCTGACTTTC. This encodes CASSGRDRGKTGANVLTF. The genes are TRBV28 and TRBJ2-6; 11 bases map to TRBD1. Germline V lookup: CDR1 MDHEN, CDR2 SYDVKM. Trimming removed 5 bases from V and 2 bases from J; junction bases left unmatched: 8. The length of the CDR3 is 18 residues.